The following is a T cell receptor beta chain sequence with its context. Germline V gene data show CDR1 as MGHDK and CDR2 as SYGVNS. V was cut by 1 base and J by 0 bases, with 7 bases left in between. CDR3 length: 16 amino acids. TCRdb ran MiXCR on the RT-PCR reads and lists one entry per CDR3 protein. Found here are about 960,000 distinct CDR3 sequences, over 15% of them singletons; the top ten hold 5.5% to 6.5%. The data were taken from a study of patients and donors after allogeneic stem cell transplantation. Source material: blood, either unsorted or a sorted T cell fraction (not recorded which). The sequence was collected from a human donor who was either an allogeneic HSCT recipient or a stem cell or donor lymphocyte infusion donor (not recorded which). It is not recorded whose cells these are; they may come from a transplant donor. This rearrangement joins TRBV25-1 to TRBJ1-6; the D is unclear. The CDR3 protein is CASSEFKSSYNSPLHF. The DNA for the CDR3 is TGTGCCAGCAGTGAATTCAAGAGCTCCTATAATTCACCCCTCCACTTT.